These 17 T cell receptor beta chains were all obtained from the same sample, sequenced in a study of post-analysis software for immune sequencing data. The study, taken as a whole, reports: With TRBV5-6, TRBV5-1 and TRBV20-1 included, a handful of TRBV segments were more frequent in patients than in controls.

Antigens of these TCRs are unknown. The TCR beta cDNA libraries contained unique molecular identifiers. TCRdb itself ran the PCR reads through MiXCR, one entry per CDR3 protein. There are roughly 800,000 distinct CDR3 sequences in the sample; roughly 27% occur only once, and about 0.5% lies in the top ten. The sequenced sample consisted of blood. All receptors derive from a girl aged 10-17 years with multiple sclerosis.

V gene TRBV20-1 combines with J gene TRBJ2-7, with a weak D call TRBD2 (5 bases). V shed 2 bases and J shed 7 bases, with 18 bases lying between them. The germline V gene has CDR1 DFQATT and CDR2 SNEGSKA (reference sequence). CDR3 length: 14 residues. The CDR3 region is CSARTGTSYNEQYF. The CDR3, as DNA: TGCAGTGCTAGAACGGGAACCTCCTACAATGAGCAGTACTTC.

V gene TRBV6-5 combines with J gene TRBJ1-1, with a tentative D call TRBD1 (5 bases). The CDR3 is made up of 14 amino acids. Germline loops: CDR1 MNHEY, CDR2 SVGAGI. V lost 5 bases, J lost 6 bases, and 16 bases lay in between. Here the CDR3 DNA reads TGTGCCAGCAGTGGAATACGGCAGGGCTCTGAAGCTTTCTTT. Translated, it gives CASSGIRQGSEAFF.

The V gene is TRBV5-1, the J gene TRBJ2-7; D may be TRBD1 (5 bases). The germline CDR1 and CDR2 sequences are SGHRS and YFSETQ. This CDR3 has 14 amino acids. Trimming took 2 bases from V and 0 from J, leaving 9 bases between them. CDR3 protein: CASSFSDSSYEQYF. The CDR3 bases are TGCGCCAGCAGCTTTTCCGACAGCTCCTACGAGCAGTACTTC.

The rearrangement uses TRBV3-1 and TRBJ1-6; D gene ambiguous. The germline V and J ends were trimmed by 1 base and 10 bases, with 11 bases remaining between them. CDR1 and CDR2 (germline): LGHDT, YNNKEL (reference sequence). CDR3 length: 14 amino acids. The CDR3 DNA reads TGTGCCAGCAGCCAAGGCTTAGGGTCCTCACCCCTCCACTTT. Protein sequence: CASSQGLGSSPLHF.

The chain uses TRBV18 and TRBJ1-1; 9 bases line up with TRBD1. The germline gives CDR1 KGHSH, CDR2 LQKENI. V was pared by 1 base and J by 4 bases, with 10 bases of the junction left unmatched. The length of the CDR3 is 17 residues. CDR3 nucleotide sequence: TGTGCCAGCTCACCACTTGGCCGGACAGGGGTAAGCACTGAAGCTTTCTTT. Its translation is CASSPLGRTGVSTEAFF.

A few counts support this clonotype. V and J are TRBV4-3 and TRBJ2-5, with D perhaps matching TRBD2 (5 bases). CDR3 size: 16 residues. The germline V gene encodes CDR1 LGHNA and CDR2 YSLEER. The V end lost 1 base, the J end lost 2 bases, and 14 bases lay between the germline ends. The CDR3 sequence: CASSQGLYGRQETQYF. CDR3 nucleotides: TGCGCCAGCAGCCAAGGCCTCTATGGGAGACAAGAGACCCAGTACTTC.

The V and J genes are TRBV12-3 or TRBV12-4 and TRBJ2-2; 7 bases match TRBD2. V was clipped by 6 bases and J by 4 bases; unmatched bases: 5. CDR3 length equals 14 residues. CDR3 residues: CASSPGGGTGELFF. As DNA, the CDR3 is TGTGCCAGCAGCCCTGGGGGGGGCACCGGGGAGCTGTTTTTT.

This clonotype came up many times. J is TRBJ2-7 and V is TRBV10-3; D not resolved. This CDR3 comprises 13 residues. The germline gives CDR1 ENHRY, CDR2 SYGVKD. Trimming shortened V by 5 bases and J by 0 bases, and 8 bases separated the two germline ends. The CDR3 DNA reads as TGTGCCATCAGTCCCCGTTCCTCCTACGAGCAGTACTTC. Protein sequence: CAISPRSSYEQYF.

This clonotype was recorded a few times. The rearrangement joins TRBV5-6 to TRBJ2-5; 9 nucleotides agree with TRBD2. The length of the CDR3 is 15 residues. Per the germline V gene, CDR1 is SGHDT and CDR2 is YYEEEE. Germline trimming cut 0 bases from V and 11 bases from J; bases unmatched to any gene: 11. The CDR3 sequence is CASSLVAGGPGEQYF. CDR3 nucleotides: TGTGCCAGCAGCTTGGTCGCGGGAGGGCCAGGGGAGCAGTACTTC.

This clonotype has a handful of counts. This sequence joins TRBV20-1 and TRBJ2-3, with a weak D call TRBD2 (7 bases). This CDR3 has 14 amino acids. Germline loops: CDR1 DFQATT, CDR2 SNEGSKA (reference sequence). V was trimmed by 6 bases and J by 6 bases, leaving 19 bases between them. The CDR3 DNA sequence: TGCAGTGCCAGGGGTTTAGGGGGGGGGGATACGCAGTATTTT. Protein sequence: CSARGLGGGDTQYF.

The CDR3 nucleotides read TGCGCCAGCAACTTCTTAGCAGGCAACTATGGCTACACCTTC. Its protein is CASNFLAGNYGYTF. The rearrangement links TRBV5-1 to TRBJ1-2; D unresolved. Germline V lookup: CDR1 SGHRS, CDR2 YFSETQ. Trimming took off 6 bases at V and 2 bases at J, with 14 bases between the two ends. CDR3 length equals 14 residues. The full variable domain, completed using reference TRBV5-1 and TRBJ1-2, is KAGVTQTPRYLIKTRGQQVTLSCSPISGHRSVSWYQQTPGQGLQFLFEYFSETQRNKGNFPGRFSGRQFSNSRSEMNVSTLELGDSALYLCASNFLAGNYGYTFGSGTRLTVV.

V usage is TRBV7-9 and J usage is TRBJ2-1; tentatively, D is TRBD2 (5 bases). Trimming stripped 5 bases from V and 3 bases from J, with 14 bases between. Per the germline V gene, CDR1 is SEHNR and CDR2 is FQNEAQ (reference sequence). The CDR3 has 15 residues. CDR3 in amino acids: CASSPRGNNYNEQFF. Here the CDR3 DNA reads TGTGCCAGCAGCCCCCGGGGAAACAACTACAATGAGCAGTTCTTC.

The chain recombines TRBV20-1 with TRBJ2-3, with 14 bases identical to TRBD2. The CDR3 spans 15 residues. Germline CDR1 DFQATT, CDR2 SNEGSKA (reference sequence). After removal of 6 bases from V and 5 bases from J, the junction contained 7 bases not matched to a gene. DNA of the CDR3: TGCAGTGCCCAACCCGGGACTAGCGGGAGAGATACGCAGTATTTT. Protein sequence: CSAQPGTSGRDTQYF.

V is TRBV6-2 or TRBV6-3 and J is TRBJ1-1; 9 positions match TRBD1. Losses at the gene ends were 0 bases for V and 4 bases for J; bases not matched to a gene: 12. The CDR3 spans 18 residues. CDR1 is MNHEY and CDR2 is SVGEGT in the germline V gene. The CDR3 coding sequence is TGTGCCAGCAGTTACTCGAAGTACCGGGACAGGGAGAGCACTGAAGCTTTCTTT. Amino acid sequence: CASSYSKYRDRESTEAFF.

The DNA of the CDR3 is TGTGCCAGCAGTGATCCGGGGGAGGTCGCTAGCACAGATACGCAGTATTTT. Protein: CASSDPGEVASTDTQYF. The chain joins TRBV2 to TRBJ2-3, with a weak D call TRBD2 (6 bases). Germline V gene data show CDR1 as SNHLY and CDR2 as FYNNEI. V lost 3 bases, J lost 0 bases, and 16 bases lay in between. CDR3 length equals 17 residues.

CDR3 residues: CASSQDGPGDYGYTF. The DNA of the CDR3 is TGCGCCAGCAGCCAAGATGGCCCCGGGGATTATGGCTACACCTTC. V and J are TRBV4-1 and TRBJ1-2; D is uncertain. The ends were cut back, 0 bases at V and 5 bases at J, with 13 bases in the middle. Looked up from germline, CDR1 is MGHRA and CDR2 is YSYEKL. CDR3 size: 15 residues.

This clonotype occurred a few times. The gene calls are TRBV7-2 and TRBJ2-7; perhaps D is TRBD1 or TRBD2 (5 bases each). The CDR3 sequence is 14 residues long. The V end was cut by 5 bases, the J end by 0 bases, with 11 bases between. CDR1 is SGHTA and CDR2 is FQGNSA in the germline V gene. CDR3 bases: TGTACCAGCAGCCGTAAGGGGACCTCCTACGAGCAGTACTTC. Protein product: CTSSRKGTSYEQYF.